This T cell receptor gamma chain derives from a study of Vδ1+ human thymocytes. Sequences come from RNA converted to cDNA by reverse transcription. Multiplex PCR used pooled V-gene forward primers and a constant-region reverse primer to amplify CDR3s. TCRdb applied CATT to the multiplex PCR reads for clone calling. The sample contains some 9,000 gamma-chain clones, 45% to 65% of which appear only once. Findings of the study overall: In the thymus, TRG and TRD repertoires looked highly polyclonal with Gaussian CDR3 lengths. Unlike peripheral blood Vdelta1+ controls, thymic delta-chain sequences included about 20% Vdelta2 and few Vdelta3.

The sorted cells were CD3+ Vdelta1+ Vdelta2- thymocytes from alphabeta-depleted thymus. Worth noting for this clone: The target antigen is unknown.

The CDR3 sequence is 11 residues long. In germline, CDR1 is EGSNGY, CDR2 YDSYNSKV. V trimming: 0 bases; J trimming: 12 bases; junction bases outside the gene matches: 5. The source is a girl under three years old who had congenital heart surgery. What was sequenced was Vdelta1+ gamma-delta thymocytes from the thymus. Subset meaning: FACS-sorted CD3+ TCRalphabeta- TCRVdelta1+ TCRVdelta2- thymocytes. The genes are TRGV2 and TRGJ1 or TRGJ2. The J gene was missing in TCRdb and was found by matching the end of the DNA to germline. The CDR3: CATWDGLWKLF. The CDR3 DNA reads as TGTGCCACCTGGGACGGGCTATGGAAACTCTTT.